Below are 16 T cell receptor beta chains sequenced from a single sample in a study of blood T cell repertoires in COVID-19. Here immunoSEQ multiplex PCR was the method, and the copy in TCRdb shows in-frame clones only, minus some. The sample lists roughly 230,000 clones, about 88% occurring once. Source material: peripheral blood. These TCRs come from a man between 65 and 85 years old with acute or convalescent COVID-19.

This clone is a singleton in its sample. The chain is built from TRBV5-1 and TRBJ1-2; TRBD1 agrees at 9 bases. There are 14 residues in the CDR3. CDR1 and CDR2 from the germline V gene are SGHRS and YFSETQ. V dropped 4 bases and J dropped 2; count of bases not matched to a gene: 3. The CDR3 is CASSGGTGNYGYTF. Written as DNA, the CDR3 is TGCGCCAGCAGCGGAGGGACAGGGAACTATGGCTACACCTTC.

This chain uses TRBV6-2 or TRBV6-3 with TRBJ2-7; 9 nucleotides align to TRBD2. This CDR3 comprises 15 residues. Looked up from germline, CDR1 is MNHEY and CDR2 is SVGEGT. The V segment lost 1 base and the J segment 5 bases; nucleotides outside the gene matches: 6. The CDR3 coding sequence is TGTGCCAGCAGTTACTGGGCGGGAGGGCCCGACGAGCAGTACTTC. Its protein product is CASSYWAGGPDEQYF.

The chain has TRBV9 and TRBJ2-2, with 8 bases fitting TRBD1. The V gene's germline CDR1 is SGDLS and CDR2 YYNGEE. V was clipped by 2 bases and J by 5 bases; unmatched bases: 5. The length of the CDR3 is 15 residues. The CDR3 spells CASSVDRAETGELFF. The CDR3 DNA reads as TGTGCCAGCAGCGTGGACAGGGCGGAAACCGGGGAGCTGTTTTTT.

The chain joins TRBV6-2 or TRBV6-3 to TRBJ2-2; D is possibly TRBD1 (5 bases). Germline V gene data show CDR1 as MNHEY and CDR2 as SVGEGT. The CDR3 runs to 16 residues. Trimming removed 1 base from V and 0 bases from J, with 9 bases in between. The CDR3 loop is CASSYLRQSNTGELFF. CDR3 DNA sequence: TGTGCCAGCAGTTACTTACGACAGTCGAACACCGGGGAGCTGTTTTTT.

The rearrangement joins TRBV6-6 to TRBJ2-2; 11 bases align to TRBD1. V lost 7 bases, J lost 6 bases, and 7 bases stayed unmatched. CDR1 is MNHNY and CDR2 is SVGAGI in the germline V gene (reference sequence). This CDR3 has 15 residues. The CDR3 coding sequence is TGTGCCAGCACCTTAGGACAGGGGGCGTCCGGGGAGCTGTTTTTT. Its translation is CASTLGQGASGELFF.

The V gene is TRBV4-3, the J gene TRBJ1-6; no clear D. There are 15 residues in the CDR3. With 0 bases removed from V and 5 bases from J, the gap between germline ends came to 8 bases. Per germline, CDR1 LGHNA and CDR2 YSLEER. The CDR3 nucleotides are TGCGCCAGCAGCCAAGATAGGAGGAATAATTCACCCCTCCACTTT. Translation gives CASSQDRRNNSPLHF.

The CDR3 spells CASRRGFDTDTQYF. The CDR3 DNA reads as TGTGCCTCTCGTCGGGGGTTCGACACAGATACGCAGTATTTT. The chain employs TRBV10-3 and TRBJ2-3; maybe TRBD2 (6 bases). This CDR3 has 14 amino acids. CDR1 is ENHRY, CDR2 SYGVKD, per germline. Trimming took off 11 bases at V and 2 bases at J, with 17 bases between the two ends.

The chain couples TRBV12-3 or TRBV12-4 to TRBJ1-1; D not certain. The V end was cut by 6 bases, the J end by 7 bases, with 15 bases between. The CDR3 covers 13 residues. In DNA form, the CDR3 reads TGTGCCAGCAGCTCCCCCCCAGTTGGTGAAGCTTTCTTT. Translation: CASSSPPVGEAFF.

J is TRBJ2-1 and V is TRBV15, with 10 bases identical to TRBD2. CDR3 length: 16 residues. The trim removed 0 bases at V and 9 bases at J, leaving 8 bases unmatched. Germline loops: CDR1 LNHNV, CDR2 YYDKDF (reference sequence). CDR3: CATSRDLSSGRVEQFF. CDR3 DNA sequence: TGTGCCACCAGCAGAGATTTGTCTAGCGGGAGAGTTGAGCAGTTCTTC.

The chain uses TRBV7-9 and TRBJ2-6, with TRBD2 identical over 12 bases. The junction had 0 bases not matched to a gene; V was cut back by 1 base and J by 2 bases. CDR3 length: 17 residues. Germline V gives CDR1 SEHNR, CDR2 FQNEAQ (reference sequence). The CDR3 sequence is CASSLGLAGAGANVLTF. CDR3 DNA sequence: TGTGCCAGCAGCTTAGGACTAGCGGGAGCTGGGGCCAACGTCCTGACTTTC.

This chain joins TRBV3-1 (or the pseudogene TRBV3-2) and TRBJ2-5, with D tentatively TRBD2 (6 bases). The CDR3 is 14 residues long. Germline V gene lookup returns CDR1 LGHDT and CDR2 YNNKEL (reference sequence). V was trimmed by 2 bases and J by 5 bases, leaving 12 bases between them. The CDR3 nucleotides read TGTGCCAGCAGCCAATCCGGGGGATCGGAGACCCAGTACTTC. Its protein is CASSQSGGSETQYF.

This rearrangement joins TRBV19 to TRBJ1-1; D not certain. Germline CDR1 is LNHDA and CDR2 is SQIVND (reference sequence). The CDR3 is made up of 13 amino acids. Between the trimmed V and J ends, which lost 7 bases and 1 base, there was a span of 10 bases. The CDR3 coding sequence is TGTGCCAGTACCCAGTCAGGGAACACTGAAGCTTTCTTT. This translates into CASTQSGNTEAFF.

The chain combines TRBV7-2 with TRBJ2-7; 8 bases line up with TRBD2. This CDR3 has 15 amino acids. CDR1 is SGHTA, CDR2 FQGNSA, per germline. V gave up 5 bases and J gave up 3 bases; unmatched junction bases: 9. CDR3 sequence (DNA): TGTGCCAGCAGCCCCCAGGCTACTAGCGGCTACGAGCAGTACTTC. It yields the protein CASSPQATSGYEQYF.

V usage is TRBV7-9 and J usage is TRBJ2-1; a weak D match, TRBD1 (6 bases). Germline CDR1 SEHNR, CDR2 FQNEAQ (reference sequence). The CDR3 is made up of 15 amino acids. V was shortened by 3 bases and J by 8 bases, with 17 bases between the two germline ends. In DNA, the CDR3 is TGTGCCAGCAGCTTTTGGGGACACGGGATTGATGAGCAGTTCTTC. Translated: CASSFWGHGIDEQFF.

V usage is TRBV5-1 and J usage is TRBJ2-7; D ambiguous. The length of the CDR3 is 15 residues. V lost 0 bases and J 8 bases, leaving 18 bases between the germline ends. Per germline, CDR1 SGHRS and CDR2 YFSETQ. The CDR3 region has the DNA TGCGCCAGCAGCTTGGGACTGTTGGAAGAAGTGAAGCAGTACTTC. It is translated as CASSLGLLEEVKQYF.

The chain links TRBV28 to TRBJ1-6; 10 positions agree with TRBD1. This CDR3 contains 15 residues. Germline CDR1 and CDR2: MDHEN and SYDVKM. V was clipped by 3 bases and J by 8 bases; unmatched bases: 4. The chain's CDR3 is CASSFGDRGDSPLHF. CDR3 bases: TGTGCCAGCAGTTTTGGGGACAGGGGTGATTCACCCCTCCACTTT.